Reported below is one T cell receptor (beta chain). Clones were read by immunoSEQ multiplex PCR, and TCRdb kept only the in-frame ones, dropping some. The sample lists 55,000 to 75,000 clones, 80% to 90% occurring once. This CDR3 is 12 amino acids long. CDR1 is GTSNPN, CDR2 SVGIG, per germline (reference sequence). The germline V and J ends were trimmed by 1 base and 5 bases, with 8 bases remaining between them. The data derive from a study of blood T cell repertoires in COVID-19. Sequencing was done on a sample of peripheral blood. This TCR came from a man at least 80 years old with acute or convalescent COVID-19. This sequence joins TRBV30 and TRBJ1-2; possibly TRBD1 for D (5 bases). The CDR3 DNA reads as TGTGCCTGGAGTGGGACATCTTATGGCTACACCTTC. It codes for CAWSGTSYGYTF.